Shown below are 32 T cell receptor beta chains from a single sample sequenced in a study of blood T cell repertoires in COVID-19. The assay was immunoSEQ multiplex PCR, and TCRdb's table has in-frame clones only and misses some. The sample holds around 270,000 clones, 80% to 85% seen once. Material for sequencing was peripheral blood. Every receptor here comes from a man in his sixties with acute or convalescent COVID-19.

The V call is TRBV6-5, the J call TRBJ1-1; D call uncertain. CDR3 size: 13 residues. Deletions cut 4 bases from V and 1 base from J, with 7 bases between. CDR1 and CDR2 from the germline V gene are MNHEY and SVGAGI. The CDR3 DNA follows: TGTGCCAGCAGTTTAGGGAGGAACACTGAAGCTTTCTTT. The encoded protein is CASSLGRNTEAFF.

The chain uses TRBV27 and TRBJ2-5; 9 bases align to TRBD2. The length of the CDR3 is 15 residues. Looked up from germline, CDR1 is MNHEY and CDR2 is SMNVEV (reference sequence). V lost 8 bases to trimming and J lost 1 base; unmatched junction nucleotides: 8. The CDR3 bases are TGTGCCAGCTCTTCTAGCGGGATTATCCAAGAGACCCAGTACTTC. Its translation: CASSSSGIIQETQYF.

The chain links TRBV7-9 to TRBJ2-1; TRBD1 matches at 8 bases. The V and J ends lost 5 bases and 15 bases, in that order; junction bases with no gene match: 9. This CDR3 contains 12 residues. CDR1 SEHNR and CDR2 FQNEAQ come from the germline V gene (reference sequence). CDR3 DNA: TGTGCCAGCAGCCCTAGCGACAGGGGACGGTTCTTC. Protein sequence: CASSPSDRGRFF.

This clone was seen a handful of times. The chain uses TRBV19 and TRBJ2-5; 8 bases fit TRBD2. Germline V gives CDR1 LNHDA, CDR2 SQIVND (reference sequence). CDR3 length equals 15 residues. Germline trimming cut 7 bases from V and 2 bases from J; bases unmatched to any gene: 9. The CDR3 coding sequence is TGTGCCAGTACCCCCCCGGGGGGGGGTCAAGAGACCCAGTACTTC. This encodes CASTPPGGGQETQYF.

The sample holds many counts of this clone. The chain combines TRBV12-3 or TRBV12-4 with TRBJ1-2; D might be TRBD1 (5 bases). V lost 3 bases and J lost 5, with 7 bases in between. This CDR3 is 12 amino acids long. The CDR3 loop is CASSLDNYGYTF. The CDR3 coding sequence is TGTGCCAGCAGTTTGGACAATTATGGCTACACCTTC.

This chain joins TRBV7-2 and TRBJ2-1, with 9 bases that match TRBD2. Germline values: CDR1 SGHTA, CDR2 FQGNSA. Unmatched junction bases numbered 4, after V lost 1 base and J lost 6 bases. The CDR3 loop spans 15 amino acids. CDR3: CASSLVSGGSNEQFF. The CDR3 DNA follows: TGTGCCAGCAGCTTAGTTAGCGGGGGTTCCAATGAGCAGTTCTTC. The variable domain in full, with the rest retrieved from reference TRBV7-2 and TRBJ2-1, is GAGVSQSPSNKVTEKGKDVELRCDPISGHTALYWYRQSLGQGLEFLIYFQGNSAPDKSGLPSDRFSAERTGGSVSTLTIQRTQQEDSAVYLCASSLVSGGSNEQFFGPGTRLTVL.

The J gene is TRBJ2-1, the V gene TRBV20-1; TRBD2 matches at 7 bases. This CDR3 comprises 16 residues. Germline CDR1 reads DFQATT; CDR2 reads SNEGSKA (reference sequence). Trimming cost V 3 bases and J 3 bases; bases outside gene matches: 11. CDR3 DNA: TGCAGTGCTAGTGCTCCGAGCGGGGTCCTCTACAATGAGCAGTTCTTC. It specifies CSASAPSGVLYNEQFF.

This rearrangement joins TRBV7-2 to TRBJ2-7, with 9 bases identical to TRBD2. The CDR3 length is 15 residues. Germline CDR1 is SGHTA and CDR2 is FQGNSA. After removal of 5 bases from V and 6 bases from J, the junction contained 11 bases not matched to a gene. The CDR3 protein is CASSRLAGSYTEQYF. CDR3 bases: TGTGCCAGCAGCCGGCTAGCGGGATCATATACCGAGCAGTACTTC.

The V and J genes are TRBV27 and TRBJ2-7; no reliable D call. This CDR3 contains 13 residues. Trimming stripped 3 bases from V and 1 base from J, with 7 bases between. Germline CDR1 is MNHEY and CDR2 is SMNVEV (reference sequence). The CDR3 coding sequence is TGTGCCAGCAGTTTGGCATCATCCTACGAGCAGTACTTC. Protein product: CASSLASSYEQYF.

V gene TRBV5-3 combines with J gene TRBJ1-6; 7 bases line up with TRBD1. TRBV5-3 is an ORF; its function is uncertain. V was pared by 0 bases and J by 9 bases, with 6 bases of the junction left unmatched. The CDR3 is 15 amino acids. CDR3 sequence: CARSLAQGETSPLHF. CDR3 DNA sequence: TGTGCCAGAAGCTTGGCGCAGGGGGAAACTTCACCCCTCCACTTT.

The genes are TRBV7-9 and TRBJ1-2, with 7 positions matching TRBD1. V was clipped by 1 base and J by 8 bases; unmatched bases: 19. The CDR3 is made up of 18 amino acids. Germline V gene sequence: CDR1 SEHNR, CDR2 FQNEAQ (reference sequence). This chain's CDR3 is CASSLDDRVWWSDKGYTF. The CDR3 region has the DNA TGTGCCAGCAGCTTAGACGACAGGGTTTGGTGGTCGGATAAGGGCTACACCTTC.

The chain has TRBV5-1 and TRBJ2-3; weak D call: TRBD2 (6 bases). The CDR3 is made up of 16 amino acids. Germline CDR1 SGHRS, CDR2 YFSETQ. V was pared by 4 bases and J by 2 bases, with 17 bases between. The CDR3 DNA reads TGCGCCAGCAGCCCGGCCGGGACTTTATCCACAGATACGCAGTATTTT. Its translation: CASSPAGTLSTDTQYF.

CDR3 coding DNA: TGTGCCAGCAGCCATGGGCCGGACAGGCATAGAGTAGAGACCCAGTACTTC. Its translation is CASSHGPDRHRVETQYF. V and J are TRBV3-1 (or the pseudogene TRBV3-2) and TRBJ2-5; 7 bases fit TRBD1. This CDR3 region has 17 residues. V was pared by 3 bases and J by 4 bases, with 14 bases of the junction left unmatched. Germline CDR1 LGHDT, CDR2 YNNKEL (reference sequence).

V gene TRBV14 combines with J gene TRBJ2-5, with 7 positions matching TRBD1. The CDR3 runs 18 residues. CDR1 and CDR2 from the germline V gene are SGHDN and FVKESK. V trimming: 0 bases; J trimming: 4 bases; junction bases outside the gene matches: 14. In DNA form, the CDR3 reads TGTGCCAGCAGCCAAGATGAGGGAGCTCGAGGGGGCCGAGAGACCCAGTACTTC. Translating it yields CASSQDEGARGGRETQYF.

The chain is built from TRBV9 and TRBJ1-1, with 7 nucleotides matching TRBD1. Germline values: CDR1 SGDLS, CDR2 YYNGEE. V lost 4 bases to trimming and J lost 2 bases; unmatched junction nucleotides: 8. This CDR3 comprises 15 residues. This chain's CDR3 is CASSSHRGGNTEAFF. CDR3 in DNA: TGTGCCAGCAGCTCACACAGGGGTGGAAACACTGAAGCTTTCTTT.

The rearrangement joins TRBV7-6 to TRBJ2-7; D may be TRBD1 (6 bases). Germline CDR1 is SGHVS and CDR2 is FNYEAQ. Trimming left V 1 base short and J 2 bases short, with 9 bases between. The CDR3 runs 14 residues. The CDR3 DNA sequence: TGTGCCAGCAGCTTAGGGAACAGGGCCTACGAGCAGTACTTC. Amino acids: CASSLGNRAYEQYF.

The chain employs TRBV5-1 and TRBJ2-1; weak D call: TRBD2 (6 bases). With 2 bases removed from V and 4 bases from J, the gap between germline ends came to 13 bases. The CDR3 has 15 amino acids. Germline V gene sequence: CDR1 SGHRS, CDR2 YFSETQ. CDR3 DNA sequence: TGCGCCAGCAGCTTACTAGCAGAAATATACAATGAGCAGTTCTTC. Translating it yields CASSLLAEIYNEQFF.

For this clone: This sample includes further DNA sequences coding for the same CDR3. This sequence joins TRBV7-9 and TRBJ2-1; 12 bases match TRBD2. Trimming took 5 bases from V and 5 from J; bases not matched to a gene: 4. Germline CDR1 SEHNR, CDR2 FQNEAQ (reference sequence). There are 15 residues in the CDR3. CDR3 in amino acids: CASSPRLAGDNEQFF. In DNA form, the CDR3 reads TGTGCCAGCAGCCCACGACTAGCGGGAGACAATGAGCAGTTCTTC. Variable domain in full (rest from reference TRBV7-9 and TRBJ2-1): DTGVSQNPRHKITKRGQNVTFRCDPISEHNRLYWYRQTLGQGPEFLTYFQNEAQLEKSRLLSDRFSAERPKGSFSTLEIQRTEQGDSAMYLCASSPRLAGDNEQFFGPGTRLTVL.

The chain links TRBV9 to TRBJ2-1; 10 nucleotides align to TRBD2. From germline, CDR1 is SGDLS and CDR2 YYNGEE. The CDR3 totals 15 residues. Germline trimming cut 3 bases from V and 6 bases from J; bases unmatched to any gene: 6. CDR3 sequence: CASSDSGGAVNEQFF. The DNA for the CDR3 is TGTGCCAGCAGCGACAGCGGGGGGGCCGTCAATGAGCAGTTCTTC. Complete variable domain (other parts from reference TRBV9 and TRBJ2-1): DSGVTQTPKHLITATGQRVTLRCSPRSGDLSVYWYQQSLDQGLQFLIQYYNGEERAKGNILERFSAQQFPDLHSELNLSSLELGDSALYFCASSDSGGAVNEQFFGPGTRLTVL.

The chain links TRBV28 to TRBJ2-1; TRBD1 might be the D (5 bases). The ends were cut back, 6 bases at V and 10 bases at J, with 13 bases in the middle. This CDR3 contains 12 residues. CDR1 MDHEN and CDR2 SYDVKM come from the germline V gene. The CDR3 nucleotides read TGTGCCAGCAGACCTACAGGTCGAGAGCAGTTCTTC. Its translation: CASRPTGREQFF.

CDR3: CASSLFTGGSWNTEAFF. Here the CDR3 DNA reads TGTGCCAGCAGCTTGTTTACAGGGGGCTCTTGGAACACTGAAGCTTTCTTT. This chain links TRBV5-5 with TRBJ1-1, with 9 bases that match TRBD1. The V and J ends lost 1 base and 1 base, in that order; junction bases with no gene match: 8. Germline CDR1 reads SGHKS; CDR2 reads YYEKEE (reference sequence). The CDR3 is 17 amino acids.

V is TRBV9 and J is TRBJ2-1, with D possibly TRBD2 on 6 matching bases. Germline V CDR1 and CDR2: SGDLS, YYNGEE. V was pared by 3 bases and J by 9 bases, with 10 bases between. The CDR3 extends over 12 amino acids. In DNA form, the CDR3 reads TGTGCCAGCAGCGCGGGACTGTCTGAGCAGTTCTTC. Translated: CASSAGLSEQFF.

This rearrangement joins TRBV7-3 to TRBJ2-1, with D perhaps matching TRBD2 (6 bases). The germline CDR1 and CDR2 sequences are SGHTA and FQGTGA. Trimming took 1 base from V and 2 from J, leaving 18 bases between them. The CDR3 extends over 18 amino acids. The CDR3 spells CASSLRSTGTGPYNEQFF. The CDR3 DNA sequence: TGTGCCAGCAGCTTAAGGAGTACCGGGACTGGACCCTACAATGAGCAGTTCTTC.

The rearrangement uses TRBV27 and TRBJ2-5; TRBD2 matches at 10 bases. Germline CDR1 is MNHEY and CDR2 is SMNVEV (reference sequence). CDR3 length equals 15 residues. The J segment lost 4 bases and the V segment lost 4 bases, leaving 6 bases of the junction unmatched. For the CDR3, the DNA is TGTGCCAGCAGTTATGGGCTAGCGGGAGTAGAGACCCAGTACTTC. Its translation: CASSYGLAGVETQYF.

This chain joins TRBV5-4 and TRBJ2-2, with 8 nucleotides matching TRBD1. The CDR3 has 16 residues. After removal of 3 bases from V and 1 base from J, the junction contained 5 bases not matched to a gene. Germline assignment: CDR1 SGHNT and CDR2 YYREEE (reference sequence). CDR3 sequence reads: CASSSLTGVNTGELFF. For the CDR3, the DNA is TGTGCCAGCAGCTCTTTGACAGGGGTGAACACCGGGGAGCTGTTTTTT.

V usage is TRBV4-3 and J usage is TRBJ2-3, with 9 positions matching TRBD2. Trimming at V came to 0 bases and at J to 8 bases, leaving 6 bases not matched to a gene. The CDR3 has 15 amino acids. CDR1 is LGHNA, CDR2 YSLEER, per germline. CDR3 bases: TGCGCCAGCAGCCAAGATGGAGCGGGAGGTGGTACGCAGTATTTT. This translates into CASSQDGAGGGTQYF.

The rearrangement links TRBV20-1 to TRBJ1-1; 7 bases align to TRBD1. The CDR3 length is 11 residues. Germline V lookup: CDR1 DFQATT, CDR2 SNEGSKA (reference sequence). In nucleotides, the CDR3 is TGCAGACCATCTACAGGGGACGTAACTTTCTTT. This translates into CRPSTGDVTFF.

The CDR3 loop reads CASSLALRGSGNTIYF. DNA of the CDR3: TGTGCCAGCAGCTTAGCTCTTCGGGGTTCTGGAAACACCATATATTTT. The chain uses TRBV7-8 and TRBJ1-3; D not certain. Deletions cut 0 bases from V and 1 base from J, with 10 bases between. In germline, CDR1 is SGHVS, CDR2 FQNEAQ. The CDR3 contains 16 residues.

The CDR3 is CASSFGTSGYEQYF. Written as DNA, the CDR3 is TGTGCCAGCAGCTTTGGGACTAGCGGCTACGAGCAGTACTTC. This chain uses TRBV11-3 with TRBJ2-7; 11 bases are a match to TRBD2. Trimming cost V 3 bases and J 3 bases; bases outside gene matches: 1. Looked up from germline, CDR1 is SGHNT and CDR2 is YENEEA. The CDR3 runs to 14 residues.

The chain is built from TRBV2 and TRBJ1-5; tentative D call: TRBD1 (5 bases). Trimming left V 3 bases short and J 9 bases short, with 15 bases between. Germline loops: CDR1 SNHLY, CDR2 FYNNEI. The CDR3 runs 14 residues. The CDR3, as DNA: TGTGCCAGCAGTGACCCCAGGGTTTTAGGGCCCCAGCATTTT. This translates into CASSDPRVLGPQHF. The whole variable domain, remainder taken from reference TRBV2 and TRBJ1-5, is EPEVTQTPSHQVTQMGQEVILRCVPISNHLYFYWYRQILGQKVEFLVSFYNNEISEKSEIFDDQFSVERPDGSNFTLKIRSTKLEDSAMYFCASSDPRVLGPQHFGDGTRLSIL.

The J gene is TRBJ1-2, the V gene TRBV6-5, with 11 bases identical to TRBD1. With V trimmed by 0 bases and J by 7 bases, 4 bases remained unmatched. The CDR3 contains 15 residues. Germline V gene sequence: CDR1 MNHEY, CDR2 SVGAGI. The CDR3: CASSYSRDRGSGYTF. The CDR3 nucleotides are TGTGCCAGCAGTTACTCGAGGGACAGGGGGTCTGGCTACACCTTC.

The chain joins TRBV7-9 to TRBJ2-5; 7 bases fit TRBD2. After removal of 4 bases from V and 1 base from J, the junction contained 6 bases not matched to a gene. The CDR3 contains 15 residues. Germline loops: CDR1 SEHNR, CDR2 FQNEAQ (reference sequence). CDR3 sequence: CASSSRGGGQETQYF. DNA for the CDR3: TGTGCCAGCAGCTCGAGAGGCGGGGGCCAAGAGACCCAGTACTTC.